The clone carrying this TCR beta chain was picked up many times. Its cognate antigen is unknown. This sample was taken from a study of breast tumors, draining lymph nodes, adjacent tissues. Overall study findings and caveats: That most tumor T cells come from lymph nodes remained unproven. Most tumor T cells seemingly derive from lymph node, then expand in tumor. Compared with lymph nodes, tumors were less diverse; compared with nontumor tissue, more. Compared with basal-like, luminal-like tumors shared significantly more repertoire with nontumor tissue.

Breast cancer patients provided tissue from their axillary draining lymph nodes. MiXCR, applied by TCRdb to the multiplex PCR reads, yields one record per CDR3 protein. The sample has about 130,000 distinct CDR3 sequences, around 20% seen once. V lost 6 bases to trimming and J lost 3 bases; unmatched junction nucleotides: 11. This CDR3 is 14 amino acids long. Germline lookup yields CDR1 DFQATT and CDR2 SNEGSKA (reference sequence). What was sequenced was axillary lymph node tissue. The sequence was collected from a female donor with breast cancer. Some clones in this sample may be carry-over from other donors' samples. V gene TRBV20-1 combines with J gene TRBJ2-7, with 7 bases lining up with TRBD2. CDR3 in amino acids: CSAKTSLSYYEQYF. The DNA of the CDR3 is TGCAGTGCAAAGACTAGCTTAAGTTACTACGAGCAGTACTTC.